Listed here are 30 T cell receptor beta chains from one sample, sequenced in a study of T cell responses to AZD1222 COVID-19 vaccine. Data came from immunoSEQ multiplex PCR; TCRdb stores just in-frame clones and leaves some out. This sample has roughly 120,000 clones; 80% to 95% occur once, and the top ten carry roughly 2.7%. The starting material was peripheral blood, obtained 28 days after the second AZD1222 dose. Receptors originate from an adult who received the AZD1222 COVID-19 vaccine.

The chain is built from TRBV7-9 and TRBJ1-2; D gene ambiguous. This CDR3 comprises 14 residues. Germline CDR1 is SEHNR and CDR2 is FQNEAQ (reference sequence). The V end lost 5 bases, the J end lost 4 bases, and 14 bases lay between the germline ends. The chain's CDR3 is CASSGLTATYGYTF. DNA for the CDR3: TGTGCCAGCAGCGGACTGACGGCAACCTATGGCTACACCTTC.

The rearrangement links TRBV28 to TRBJ1-1; the D is unclear. The germline V gene encodes CDR1 MDHEN and CDR2 SYDVKM. The CDR3 spans 11 residues. The V end lost 7 bases, the J end lost 6 bases, and 9 bases lay between the germline ends. The CDR3 protein is CASTYIAEAFF. CDR3 sequence (DNA): TGTGCCAGCACCTACATCGCTGAAGCTTTCTTT.

V is TRBV18 and J is TRBJ1-6; 8 nucleotides align to TRBD1. This CDR3 is built from 17 residues. Germline lookup yields CDR1 KGHSH and CDR2 LQKENI. Trimming removed 3 bases from V and 0 bases from J; junction bases left unmatched: 4. The DNA for the CDR3 is TGTGCCAGCTCACCCCGGACAGGGAACTCCTATAATTCACCCCTCCACTTT. Translating it yields CASSPRTGNSYNSPLHF.

Here the CDR3 reads CAIKGGTGANVLTF. CDR3 nucleotide sequence: TGTGCCATCAAGGGAGGGACTGGGGCCAACGTCCTGACTTTC. This chain uses TRBV10-3 with TRBJ2-6, with 7 nucleotides matching TRBD2. The CDR3 runs 14 residues. Germline V CDR1 and CDR2: ENHRY, SYGVKD. Trimming took 7 bases from V and 2 from J; bases not matched to a gene: 2.

The genes are TRBV7-9 and TRBJ2-7; D tentatively fits TRBD1 or TRBD2 (6 bases each). Germline values: CDR1 SEHNR, CDR2 FQNEAQ (reference sequence). CDR3 length: 15 residues. V lost 6 bases, J lost 5 bases, and 20 bases lay in between. The CDR3 sequence is CASRDTKTGGDEQYF. The DNA for the CDR3 is TGTGCCAGCAGGGACACTAAGACAGGAGGGGACGAGCAGTACTTC.

The rearrangement joins TRBV11-2 to TRBJ2-3, with D tentatively TRBD1 (6 bases). The CDR3 loop spans 16 amino acids. Germline assignment: CDR1 SGHAT and CDR2 FQNNGV. Trimming removed 7 bases from V and 0 bases from J, with 17 bases in between. Written as DNA, the CDR3 is TGTGCCAGCAAATTGCTGGCAGGGGTTAGCACAGATACGCAGTATTTT. The encoded protein is CASKLLAGVSTDTQYF.

The V gene is TRBV5-1, the J gene TRBJ1-6; 7 positions match TRBD1. The ends lost 3 bases at V and 10 bases at J; junction bases unmatched: 13. The length of the CDR3 is 16 residues. Germline assignment: CDR1 SGHRS and CDR2 YFSETQ. The CDR3 sequence is CASSSYTVTGNSPLHF. CDR3 coding DNA: TGCGCCAGCAGCTCATACACAGTGACAGGGAACTCACCCCTCCACTTT.

The rearrangement joins TRBV3-1 (or the pseudogene TRBV3-2) to TRBJ1-6, with no clear D. Trimming removed 4 bases at V and 7 bases at J, with 8 bases between. The CDR3 covers 13 residues. Germline-derived CDR1 and CDR2 are LGHDT and YNNKEL (reference sequence). The CDR3 region has the DNA TGTGCCAGCAGCCCACAGAGGAATTCACCCCTCCACTTT. Translated: CASSPQRNSPLHF.

This chain joins TRBV7-3 and TRBJ2-2, with D unclear. Germline V gene sequence: CDR1 SGHTA, CDR2 FQGTGA. The CDR3 covers 14 residues. Trimming shortened V by 5 bases and J by 2 bases, and 9 bases separated the two germline ends. The CDR3 bases are TGTGCCAGCAGCCTGAACTTTAACACCGGGGAGCTGTTTTTT. Its translation is CASSLNFNTGELFF.

The V gene is TRBV6-5, the J gene TRBJ2-5; D not certain. Germline-derived CDR1 and CDR2 are MNHEY and SVGAGI. V was pared by 6 bases and J by 7 bases, with 9 bases between. The CDR3 spans 11 residues. CDR3 bases: TGTGCCAGCAGGGTGTCCGGGACCCAGTACTTC. Translating gives CASRVSGTQYF.

Only one count was recorded for this clone. The genes are TRBV19 and TRBJ1-2, with D unclear. CDR1 and CDR2 (germline): LNHDA, SQIVND (reference sequence). CDR3 size: 15 residues. V dropped 1 base and J dropped 4 bases, with 13 bases sitting between them. The CDR3 nucleotides read TGTGCCAGTAGTATAGCGACGGGCCCGGGCTATGGCTACACCTTC. Amino acids: CASSIATGPGYGYTF.

The chain joins TRBV11-3 to TRBJ2-1; D might be TRBD2 (6 bases). The germline V and J ends were trimmed by 5 bases and 0 bases, with 11 bases remaining between them. This CDR3 comprises 15 residues. Per germline, CDR1 SGHNT and CDR2 YENEEA. CDR3 coding DNA: TGTGCCAGCAGCCGGACTACGAGCTCCTACAATGAGCAGTTCTTC. Amino acids: CASSRTTSSYNEQFF.

Note on this clone: The same CDR3 can be traced to other DNA sequences in this sample. The chain carries TRBV19 and TRBJ2-7, with D uncertain. The germline V gene has CDR1 LNHDA and CDR2 SQIVND (reference sequence). This CDR3 has 13 residues. Trimming took off 3 bases at V and 4 bases at J, with 10 bases between the two ends. The CDR3 region is CASSIGLSYEQYF. The CDR3 DNA reads as TGTGCCAGTAGTATCGGTTTGAGTTACGAGCAGTACTTC.

The chain recombines TRBV12-3 or TRBV12-4 with TRBJ1-1, with D hard to call. V dropped 3 bases and J dropped 6 bases, with 8 bases sitting between them. The CDR3 runs 12 residues. CDR3 DNA: TGTGCCAGCAGTTTTGGTAGGTCTGAAGCTTTCTTT. Its protein is CASSFGRSEAFF.

As concerns this clone: Its ends do not fully match the called genes, so a read error is possible. The V and J genes are TRBV28 and TRBJ1-2, with D hard to call. This CDR3 is built from 11 residues. Germline V gives CDR1 MDHEN, CDR2 SYDVKM. The CDR3 sequence is CASTAYGTHHF. The CDR3 DNA sequence: TGTGCCAGCACGGCTTATGGTACGCACCACTTC.

This clone was detected only a few times. The chain recombines TRBV3-1 (or the pseudogene TRBV3-2) with TRBJ2-2, with D possibly being TRBD2 (5 bases). Germline V CDR1 and CDR2: LGHDT, YNNKEL (reference sequence). The V end lost 0 bases, the J end lost 6 bases, and 8 bases lay between the germline ends. The CDR3 extends over 14 amino acids. This chain's CDR3 is CASSQERRPGELFF. CDR3 nucleotide sequence: TGTGCCAGCAGCCAAGAGAGGAGGCCCGGGGAGCTGTTTTTT.

The rearrangement links TRBV28 to TRBJ2-1, with 8 bases identical to TRBD1. Germline V gene data show CDR1 as MDHEN and CDR2 as SYDVKM. The V and J ends lost 8 bases and 7 bases, in that order; junction bases with no gene match: 10. The CDR3 totals 14 residues. The CDR3: CASGTQGGVNEQFF. The CDR3 DNA is TGTGCCAGCGGGACACAGGGGGGCGTAAATGAGCAGTTCTTC. Using reference TRBV28 and TRBJ2-1 for the parts outside the CDR3, the full variable domain is DVKVTQSSRYLVKRTGEKVFLECVQDMDHENMFWYRQDPGLGLRLIYFSYDVKMKEKGDIPEGYSVSREKKERFSLILESASTNQTSMYLCASGTQGGVNEQFFGPGTRLTVL.

This chain uses TRBV6-5 with TRBJ1-5; D possibly corresponds to TRBD1 (6 bases). Germline lookup yields CDR1 MNHEY and CDR2 SVGAGI. Deletions cut 7 bases from V and 4 bases from J, with 17 bases between. The CDR3 is 15 residues long. CDR3 nucleotide sequence: TGTGCCAGCACCTTTAAGGGGGACCGAAATCAGCCCCAGCATTTT. Its protein is CASTFKGDRNQPQHF.

V is TRBV7-9 and J is TRBJ1-4; D is unresolved. In germline, CDR1 is SEHNR, CDR2 FQNEAQ (reference sequence). The CDR3 is made up of 14 amino acids. V was pared by 4 bases and J by 0 bases, with 6 bases between. The CDR3 is CASSSGTTNEKLFF. The DNA for the CDR3 is TGTGCCAGCAGCTCCGGGACAACTAATGAAAAACTGTTTTTT.

V and J are TRBV27 and TRBJ2-1, with TRBD2 identical over 13 bases. The CDR3 consists of 16 residues. Germline V gene data show CDR1 as MNHEY and CDR2 as SMNVEV (reference sequence). J lost 7 bases, V lost 6 bases, and 9 bases had no gene match. The CDR3 reads CASSPLTSGGLNEQFF. The CDR3 DNA reads TGTGCCAGCAGCCCCCTGACTAGCGGGGGGTTGAATGAGCAGTTCTTC.

The chain is built from TRBV18 and TRBJ1-6; TRBD1 agrees at 9 bases. This CDR3 contains 16 residues. The germline CDR1 and CDR2 sequences are KGHSH and LQKENI. The V gene end was trimmed by 2 bases and the J gene end by 5 bases; junction bases not matched to a gene: 4. CDR3 nucleotides: TGTGCCAGCTCACCATCGGGACAGGGCAATAATTCACCCCTCCACTTT. Translated, it gives CASSPSGQGNNSPLHF.

This clone was recorded once. V usage is TRBV6-6 and J usage is TRBJ2-7, with TRBD1 as a possible D gene (5 bases). The germline gives CDR1 MNHNY, CDR2 SVGAGI (reference sequence). There are 13 residues in the CDR3. Trimming took 6 bases from V and 0 from J, leaving 9 bases between them. CDR3 bases: TGTGCCAGCAGACTGACAGACTCCTACGAGCAGTACTTC. This gives the protein CASRLTDSYEQYF.

The chain joins TRBV6-5 to TRBJ1-1, with TRBD1 matching over 8 bases. CDR3 size: 14 residues. Per germline, CDR1 MNHEY and CDR2 SVGAGI. The V gene end was trimmed by 6 bases and the J gene end by 3 bases; junction bases not matched to a gene: 6. The CDR3 bases are TGTGCCAGCAGAAAGGACAGGGAAGACACTGAAGCTTTCTTT. Amino acid sequence: CASRKDREDTEAFF.

This sequence joins TRBV25-1 and TRBJ2-5; tentatively, D is TRBD2 (6 bases). Germline CDR1 reads MGHDK; CDR2 reads SYGVNS. This CDR3 comprises 12 residues. V shed 3 bases and J shed 9 bases, with 11 bases lying between them. As DNA, the CDR3 is TGTGCCAGCAGTGAGGCAAGGAGGGCCCAGTACTTC. Translation: CASSEARRAQYF.

J is TRBJ2-1 and V is TRBV19; a possible D gene is TRBD2 (7 bases). With 4 bases removed from V and 0 bases from J, the gap between germline ends came to 13 bases. The germline CDR1 and CDR2 sequences are LNHDA and SQIVND (reference sequence). CDR3 length: 16 amino acids. CDR3 sequence reads: CASSTPRGASYNEQFF. The CDR3 DNA sequence: TGTGCCAGTAGTACCCCTCGGGGGGCCTCCTACAATGAGCAGTTCTTC.

The V and J genes are TRBV7-9 and TRBJ2-7, with TRBD1 matching over 10 bases. The junction had 8 bases not matched to a gene; V was cut back by 4 bases and J by 2 bases. The CDR3 sequence is 16 residues long. Per the germline V gene, CDR1 is SEHNR and CDR2 is FQNEAQ (reference sequence). The CDR3 nucleotides read TGTGCCAGCAGCTCGTCCGGGACAGGGGATCCCTACGAGCAGTACTTC. Translation: CASSSSGTGDPYEQYF.

The chain combines TRBV7-2 with TRBJ1-1, with D unclear. CDR3 length: 15 amino acids. The germline V and J ends were trimmed by 2 bases and 1 base, with 11 bases remaining between them. Germline CDR1 reads SGHTA; CDR2 reads FQGNSA. This CDR3 reads CASSLFTARNTEAFF. CDR3 coding DNA: TGTGCCAGCAGCTTATTCACAGCAAGGAACACTGAAGCTTTCTTT. The whole variable domain, filled in from reference TRBV7-2 and TRBJ1-1, reads GAGVSQSPSNKVTEKGKDVELRCDPISGHTALYWYRQSLGQGLEFLIYFQGNSAPDKSGLPSDRFSAERTGGSVSTLTIQRTQQEDSAVYLCASSLFTARNTEAFFGQGTRLTVV.

This clone was detected only a few times. The gene calls are TRBV25-1 and TRBJ2-7; 7 bases align to TRBD1. The V and J ends lost 1 base and 6 bases, in that order; junction bases with no gene match: 12. The germline V gene encodes CDR1 MGHDK and CDR2 SYGVNS. CDR3 size: 16 residues. CDR3 sequence: CASSESHRGKKSEQYF. CDR3 DNA sequence: TGTGCCAGCAGTGAATCGCACAGGGGTAAAAAGTCCGAGCAGTACTTC.

This rearrangement joins TRBV21-1 to TRBJ2-2; TRBD1, the D gene given by the table, was not confirmed from the DNA. TRBV21-1 is labeled a pseudogene. This CDR3 comprises 15 residues. This CDR3 is CASSIQGITTGELFF. CDR3 bases: TGTGCCAGCAGCATACAGGGCATCACCACCGGGGAGCTGTTTTTT.

V gene TRBV19 combines with J gene TRBJ1-1; 7 bases agree with TRBD1. Unmatched junction bases numbered 12, after V lost 7 bases and J lost 4 bases. Germline CDR1 and CDR2: LNHDA and SQIVND (reference sequence). This CDR3 region has 15 residues. The CDR3 DNA is TGTGCCAGTATGGGATTGGGCGAGGGGGCCACTGAAGCTTTCTTT. This encodes CASMGLGEGATEAFF.